A single TCR beta chain is shown here with its context. The trim removed 3 bases at V and 4 bases at J, leaving 8 bases unmatched. Germline V gene lookup returns CDR1 SGHRS and CDR2 YFSETQ. CDR3 size: 15 residues. The sample comes from a study of T-cell reconstitution after alpha-beta-depleted transplantation in children. Construction of the TCRbeta library involved unique molecular identifiers. MiXCR, run by TCRdb on the PCR reads, gives a single entry per CDR3 protein. The data hold around 250,000 distinct CDR3 sequences, with approximately 9.6% observed a single time. The sequencing used PBMCs from the stem cell graft donor, collected from the stem cell graft. The chain has TRBV5-1 and TRBJ1-1; TRBD1 matches 8 bases. The receptor was isolated from a human donor who donated a stem cell graft to a child with SCID. CDR3 protein: CASSSLQGVITEAFF. The CDR3 region has the DNA TGCGCCAGCAGCTCGTTACAGGGGGTCATCACTGAAGCTTTCTTT.